A single sample is the source of the 28 T cell receptor beta chains below, sequenced in a study of blood T cell repertoires in COVID-19. TCRdb keeps only in-frame clones here, not all; method: immunoSEQ multiplex PCR. The data contain about 300,000 clones, around 88% of them singletons. Sequencing was done on a sample of peripheral blood. These receptors were collected from a woman aged 50 to 60 with acute or convalescent COVID-19.

This chain uses TRBV5-3 with TRBJ1-5; D uncertain. TRBV5-3 is filed as an ORF, its function uncertain. Trimming pared 2 bases from V and 0 bases from J, leaving 21 bases between. The CDR3 has 19 residues. This CDR3 is CARSFSVMVRGFSNQPQHF. The CDR3 DNA sequence: TGTGCCAGAAGCTTTTCCGTGATGGTAAGAGGGTTTAGCAATCAGCCCCAGCATTTT.

Points on this clone: This sample also contains other DNA sequences that code for the same CDR3. This chain connects TRBV19 to TRBJ2-7; TRBD2 matches at 7 bases. In germline, CDR1 is LNHDA, CDR2 SQIVND (reference sequence). Trimming removed 6 bases from V and 3 bases from J; junction bases left unmatched: 11. The CDR3 spans 15 residues. The CDR3 DNA reads TGTGCCAGTAGCCCACGACGGGGGGAGAGCTACGAGCAGTACTTC. Its translation is CASSPRRGESYEQYF.

The chain combines TRBV5-4 with TRBJ2-6, with D maybe TRBD1 (6 bases). CDR3 length equals 16 residues. Trimming cost V 3 bases and J 1 base, with 11 bases left between them. Germline lookup yields CDR1 SGHNT and CDR2 YYREEE (reference sequence). CDR3: CASSSLGQSGANVLTF. The CDR3 region has the DNA TGTGCCAGCAGCTCACTCGGACAGTCTGGGGCCAACGTCCTGACTTTC.

The rearrangement joins TRBV24-1 to TRBJ2-3; D might be TRBD2 (5 bases). CDR1 and CDR2 (germline): KGHDR, SFDVKD. The germline V and J ends were trimmed by 9 bases and 3 bases, with 15 bases remaining between them. The CDR3 runs to 14 residues. The CDR3: CATGDGRETDTQYF. The CDR3 DNA follows: TGTGCCACCGGAGACGGACGGGAAACAGATACGCAGTATTTT.

The chain joins TRBV29-1 to TRBJ1-1; perhaps TRBD1 as D (5 bases). This CDR3 has 15 residues. Per the germline V gene, CDR1 is SQVTM and CDR2 is ANQGSEA. V lost 4 bases, J lost 1 base, and 16 bases lay in between. The CDR3 DNA reads as TGCAGCGTTGGAGCAGGGAGGTATCCGAACACTGAAGCTTTCTTT. Translation: CSVGAGRYPNTEAFF. Complete variable domain (other parts from reference TRBV29-1 and TRBJ1-1): SAVISQKPSRDICQRGTSLTIQCQVDSQVTMMFWYRQQPGQSLTLIATANQGSEATYESGFVIDKFPISRPNLTFSTLTVSNMSPEDSSIYLCSVGAGRYPNTEAFFGQGTRLTVV.

This sequence joins TRBV6-5 and TRBJ1-4; D is possibly TRBD1 (5 bases). Germline assignment: CDR1 MNHEY and CDR2 SVGAGI. The CDR3 totals 13 residues. Trimming took 3 bases from V and 6 from J, leaving 8 bases between them. CDR3 protein: CASSYLGDEKLFF. The DNA for the CDR3 is TGTGCCAGCAGTTATTTAGGGGATGAAAAACTGTTTTTT.

CDR3 region: CASSRGQGPTNYGYTF. The CDR3, as DNA: TGTGCCAGCAGCCGGGGTCAGGGCCCGACTAACTATGGCTACACCTTC. This chain connects TRBV3-1 (or the pseudogene TRBV3-2) to TRBJ1-2; D perhaps matches TRBD1 (5 bases). V was trimmed by 4 bases and J by 0 bases, leaving 15 bases between them. Germline CDR1 LGHDT, CDR2 YNNKEL (reference sequence). This CDR3 has 16 residues.

The V call is TRBV6-5, the J call TRBJ1-1; TRBD1 aligns across 10 bases. J was trimmed by 6 bases and V by 5 bases; bases with no gene match: 3. CDR3 size: 13 residues. CDR1 is MNHEY and CDR2 is SVGAGI in the germline V gene. In DNA, the CDR3 is TGTGCCAGCAGTCACGGACAGGGGGCTGAAGCTTTCTTT. This sequence encodes CASSHGQGAEAFF.

The chain employs TRBV6-1 and TRBJ1-1, with a weak D call TRBD1 (6 bases). The CDR3 is 15 amino acids. Germline V CDR1 and CDR2: MNHNS, SASEGT. The V and J ends lost 3 bases and 1 base respectively, with 12 bases between them. CDR3 sequence reads: CASSDQGRGNTEAFF. Written as DNA, the CDR3 is TGTGCCAGCAGTGACCAAGGCAGGGGGAACACTGAAGCTTTCTTT.

This sequence joins TRBV2 and TRBJ2-7, with D uncertain. Trimming took 6 bases from V and 4 from J, leaving 7 bases between them. Germline CDR1 SNHLY, CDR2 FYNNEI. The CDR3 is 11 amino acids. Here the CDR3 DNA reads TGTGCCAGCAGACAGAGTTACGAGCAGTACTTC. This translates into CASRQSYEQYF.

The V and J genes are TRBV29-1 and TRBJ1-1, with D possibly TRBD1 on 6 matching bases. V lost 7 bases, J lost 3 bases, and 15 bases lay in between. Looked up from germline, CDR1 is SQVTM and CDR2 is ANQGSEA. The CDR3 sequence is 13 residues long. The CDR3: CSAGGAEDTEAFF. The CDR3 DNA reads TGCAGCGCCGGGGGGGCTGAGGACACTGAAGCTTTCTTT. The variable domain in full, completed from reference TRBV29-1 and TRBJ1-1, reads SAVISQKPSRDICQRGTSLTIQCQVDSQVTMMFWYRQQPGQSLTLIATANQGSEATYESGFVIDKFPISRPNLTFSTLTVSNMSPEDSSIYLCSAGGAEDTEAFFGQGTRLTVV.

J is TRBJ1-1 and V is TRBV5-1, with 10 bases aligning to TRBD1. The trim removed 3 bases at V and 11 bases at J, leaving 7 bases unmatched. The CDR3 runs 13 residues. Germline V gene lookup returns CDR1 SGHRS and CDR2 YFSETQ. CDR3 region: CASSSETGGEAFF. The DNA of the CDR3 is TGCGCCAGCAGCTCGGAGACAGGGGGCGAGGCTTTCTTT.

The gene calls are TRBV14 and TRBJ2-3; 7 bases line up with TRBD2. V lost 6 bases and J lost 2; bases outside the gene matches: 11. The CDR3 covers 16 residues. The germline V gene encodes CDR1 SGHDN and CDR2 FVKESK. As DNA, the CDR3 is TGTGCCAGCAGTCTATCCCAGCGGGACCCCACAGATACGCAGTATTTT. Translating gives CASSLSQRDPTDTQYF.

J is TRBJ2-7 and V is TRBV5-1, with a tentative D call TRBD1 (5 bases). The CDR3 consists of 13 residues. The germline gives CDR1 SGHRS, CDR2 YFSETQ. Trimming removed 1 base from V and 5 bases from J, with 10 bases in between. The CDR3 coding sequence is TGCGCCAGCAGCTTGACAGGCCCTGACGAGCAGTACGTC. It yields the protein CASSLTGPDEQYV.

This clone was seen a handful of times. The chain carries TRBV2 and TRBJ1-5, with 12 bases identical to TRBD1. Germline V gene lookup returns CDR1 SNHLY and CDR2 FYNNEI. J lost 7 bases, V lost 3 bases, and 4 bases had no gene match. The CDR3 spans 15 residues. The CDR3 sequence: CASSEGQGARQPQHF. The CDR3 DNA reads TGTGCCAGCAGTGAGGGACAGGGGGCTAGGCAGCCCCAGCATTTT.

J is TRBJ2-7 and V is TRBV18; 7 bases match TRBD2. The CDR3 is 13 amino acids. The trim removed 3 bases at V and 7 bases at J, leaving 6 bases unmatched. Germline CDR1 and CDR2: KGHSH and LQKENI. This CDR3 is CASSPGLAEEQYF. Written as DNA, the CDR3 is TGTGCCAGCTCACCGGGGCTAGCGGAAGAGCAGTACTTC.

The genes are TRBV2 and TRBJ2-2, with D possibly being TRBD1 (6 bases). In germline, CDR1 is SNHLY, CDR2 FYNNEI. V gave up 6 bases and J gave up 1 base, with 15 bases separating them. CDR3 length equals 16 residues. As DNA, the CDR3 is TGTGCCAGCAGCCCAAGGGGACATCTGAACACCGGGGAGCTGTTTTTT. It codes for CASSPRGHLNTGELFF.

CDR3 DNA: TGTGCCATCAGTGAGCGTCGGGATGAAGCTTTCTTT. This translates into CAISERRDEAFF. The chain recombines TRBV10-3 with TRBJ1-1, with D unresolved. The germline V gene encodes CDR1 ENHRY and CDR2 SYGVKD. V was trimmed by 2 bases and J by 7 bases, leaving 8 bases between them. This CDR3 contains 12 residues.

The chain links TRBV5-1 to TRBJ1-1, with unresolved D. CDR3 length: 15 amino acids. Trimming removed 0 bases at V and 1 base at J, with 10 bases between. Per the germline V gene, CDR1 is SGHRS and CDR2 is YFSETQ. Written as DNA, the CDR3 is TGCGCCAGCAGCTTGGTCGTTCAGAAGAACACTGAAGCTTTCTTT. This codes for CASSLVVQKNTEAFF.

The chain has TRBV5-1 and TRBJ2-2, with 8 nucleotides matching TRBD2. The CDR3 length is 16 residues. Germline CDR1 and CDR2: SGHRS and YFSETQ. Losses at the gene ends were 1 base for V and 1 base for J; bases not matched to a gene: 3. The CDR3 DNA follows: TGCGCCAGCAGCTTGATACTAGCGGTGAACACCGGGGAGCTGTTTTTT. Its protein product is CASSLILAVNTGELFF.

The chain carries TRBV6-5 and TRBJ2-5; 9 bases agree with TRBD1. CDR1 is MNHEY and CDR2 is SVGAGI in the germline V gene. V dropped 7 bases and J dropped 4; count of bases not matched to a gene: 7. The CDR3 contains 14 residues. CDR3 sequence reads: CASNYGTGPETQYF. The DNA of the CDR3 is TGTGCCAGCAACTACGGGACAGGGCCAGAGACCCAGTACTTC.

The chain couples TRBV3-1 (or the pseudogene TRBV3-2) to TRBJ1-1, with a tentative D call TRBD1 (5 bases). This CDR3 has 17 residues. Germline V gene sequence: CDR1 LGHDT, CDR2 YNNKEL (reference sequence). Trimming left V 4 bases short and J 0 bases short, with 18 bases between. For the CDR3, the DNA is TGTGCCAGCAGCCTCCCTTGGGGGGGAGGGTTGAACACTGAAGCTTTCTTT. Protein product: CASSLPWGGGLNTEAFF.

The sample holds one count of this clone. V and J are TRBV2 and TRBJ1-1; perhaps TRBD1 as D (5 bases). This CDR3 has 13 amino acids. From germline, CDR1 is SNHLY and CDR2 FYNNEI. V lost 3 bases to trimming and J lost 5 bases, with 10 bases between them. As DNA, the CDR3 is TGTGCCAGCAGTGAGTCAGGGTGGACTGAAGCTTTCTTT. This gives the protein CASSESGWTEAFF. Drawing the rest from reference TRBV2 and TRBJ1-1, the complete variable domain is EPEVTQTPSHQVTQMGQEVILRCVPISNHLYFYWYRQILGQKVEFLVSFYNNEISEKSEIFDDQFSVERPDGSNFTLKIRSTKLEDSAMYFCASSESGWTEAFFGQGTRLTVV.

Worth noting for this clone: This may come from a read error, since a much larger clone is one base off. The chain uses TRBV3-1 (or the pseudogene TRBV3-2) and TRBJ1-1; D not certain. CDR3 length: 13 residues. The germline gives CDR1 LGHDT, CDR2 YNNKEL (reference sequence). V lost 1 base, J lost 1 base, and 4 bases lay in between. CDR3 DNA sequence: TGTGCCAGCAGCCAAGCAGGGAACACTGAAGCTTTCTTT. This translates into CASSQAGNTEAFF.

This chain links TRBV30 with TRBJ1-2, with 7 nucleotides matching TRBD1. Germline trimming cut 0 bases from V and 6 bases from J; bases unmatched to any gene: 4. CDR1 GTSNPN and CDR2 SVGIG come from the germline V gene (reference sequence). The CDR3 consists of 13 residues. CDR3 bases: TGTGCCTGGAGTGTAACAGGGGTCAATGGCTACACCTTC. Amino acid sequence: CAWSVTGVNGYTF.

The chain has TRBV2 and TRBJ1-6, with D possibly TRBD1 on 5 matching bases. V lost 7 bases to trimming and J lost 13 bases, with 20 bases between them. CDR1 and CDR2 from the germline V gene are SNHLY and FYNNEI. The CDR3 extends over 14 amino acids. CDR3 coding DNA: TGTGCCAGCACCCCCGGGAGGGGCCCATTCCCCCTCCACTTT. Translation: CASTPGRGPFPLHF.

This sequence joins TRBV12-5 and TRBJ1-1; 8 bases are a match to TRBD1. Germline V gene data show CDR1 as LGHNT and CDR2 as FRNRAP. CDR3 length: 13 amino acids. V trimming: 7 bases; J trimming: 6 bases; junction bases outside the gene matches: 7. The DNA for the CDR3 is TGTGCTAGTGCGGTGGCACAGGGGGCTGAAGCTTTCTTT. Its protein is CASAVAQGAEAFF.

This clone came up a few times. The chain has TRBV7-2 and TRBJ2-6, with D possibly TRBD2 on 6 matching bases. From germline, CDR1 is SGHTA and CDR2 FQGNSA. V dropped 4 bases and J dropped 0 bases, with 13 bases sitting between them. The CDR3 length is 17 residues. The chain's CDR3 is CASSSLGRGSGANVLTF. CDR3 coding DNA: TGTGCCAGCAGCTCTCTCGGGCGGGGCTCTGGGGCCAACGTCCTGACTTTC.